Following are 5 T cell receptor beta chains from one sample sequenced in a study of CD8 T cells in Susac syndrome. Reverse transcription of roughly 0.5 to 1 ug RNA used random hexamers. TCRdb processed the immunoSEQ multiplex PCR reads anew with MiXCR; each CDR3 protein has one entry. The sample yields around 170,000 distinct CDR3 sequences, 95% seen once. Material for sequencing was CD8+ T cells from PBMCs. The receptor set was obtained from a human donor with Susac syndrome.

About this clonotype itself: The junction departs from germline at one end; a sequencing error may be responsible. The CDR3 protein is CASSVSLSYNEQFF. The CDR3 DNA reads TGTGCCAGCAGTGTATCCTTATCCTACAATGAGCAGTTCTTC. The rearrangement links TRBV27 to TRBJ2-1; no clear D. The CDR3 consists of 14 residues. The germline CDR1 and CDR2 sequences are MNHEY and SMNVEV (reference sequence).

This chain joins TRBV27 and TRBJ2-3; TRBD2 agrees at 10 bases. The CDR3 consists of 14 residues. Per germline, CDR1 MNHEY and CDR2 SMNVEV (reference sequence). After removal of 8 bases from V and 2 bases from J, the junction contained 4 bases not matched to a gene. CDR3 bases: TGTGCCAGCGGTAGCGGGGGGTACACAGATACGCAGTATTTT. Its protein product is CASGSGGYTDTQYF.

This sequence joins TRBV9 and TRBJ1-1; D is undetermined. Germline values: CDR1 SGDLS, CDR2 YYNGEE. The CDR3 is 13 amino acids. V lost 0 bases and J 6 bases, leaving 9 bases between the germline ends. CDR3 DNA: TGTGCCAGCAGCGTAGGAGGTGGCTCTGAAGCTTTCTTT. It yields the protein CASSVGGGSEAFF.

The rearrangement joins TRBV11-2 to TRBJ2-7; no definite D call. The V end was cut by 0 bases, the J end by 0 bases, with 6 bases between. This CDR3 comprises 14 residues. CDR1 and CDR2 from the germline V gene are SGHAT and FQNNGV. CDR3 nucleotide sequence: TGTGCCAGCAGCTTAGACTCCTTCTCCTACGAGCAGTACTTC. It specifies CASSLDSFSYEQYF.

This chain joins TRBV7-9 and TRBJ2-7; tentative D call: TRBD2 (5 bases). The CDR3 has 12 residues. Germline assignment: CDR1 SEHNR and CDR2 FQNEAQ (reference sequence). The V end lost 2 bases, the J end lost 5 bases, and 7 bases lay between the germline ends. The CDR3 loop reads CASSLTGNEQYF. In DNA, the CDR3 is TGTGCCAGCAGCTTAACCGGGAACGAGCAGTACTTC.